The 21 T cell receptor beta chains below were found in one sample sequenced in a study of early T cells in non-severe SARS-CoV-2 infection. One entry per CDR3 protein results from TCRdb running MiXCR on the 5' RACE reads. This table holds about 29,000 distinct CDR3 sequences, roughly 5.4% found once. The sequenced material came from whole blood. The receptor set was obtained from an adult who was a healthcare worker with PCR-confirmed SARS-CoV-2 infection or an uninfected control (not recorded which).

The sample holds a few counts of this clonotype. This chain joins TRBV10-3 and TRBJ1-3; D might be TRBD1 (5 bases). This CDR3 spans 13 amino acids. Germline V gene data show CDR1 as ENHRY and CDR2 as SYGVKD. Trimming stripped 8 bases from V and 10 bases from J, with 18 bases between. For the CDR3, the DNA is TGTGCCATCTCCGGCAAACCGGGGGAGACCATATATTTT. As protein: CAISGKPGETIYF.

This clonotype was counted many times. The chain is built from TRBV6-5 and TRBJ1-2, with D possibly being TRBD1 (5 bases). Looked up from germline, CDR1 is MNHEY and CDR2 is SVGAGI. Trimming took off 0 bases at V and 6 bases at J, with 14 bases between the two ends. The CDR3 consists of 15 residues. CDR3 residues: CASSYSSDRPNGYTF. DNA for the CDR3: TGTGCCAGCAGTTACTCGTCTGACAGACCGAATGGCTACACCTTC.

The chain has TRBV5-6 and TRBJ2-1, with TRBD2 matching over 9 bases. The V gene's germline CDR1 is SGHDT and CDR2 YYEEEE. With V trimmed by 0 bases and J by 7 bases, 8 bases remained unmatched. The CDR3 consists of 16 residues. As DNA, the CDR3 is TGTGCCAGCAGCTTGGTGCGGGAGGGCCTGGAAAATGAGCAGTTCTTC. As protein: CASSLVREGLENEQFF. Together with reference TRBV5-6 and TRBJ2-1, the CDR3 gives the full variable domain: DAGVTQSPTHLIKTRGQQVTLRCSPKSGHDTVSWYQQALGQGPQFIFQYYEEEERQRGNFPDRFSGHQFPNYSSELNVNALLLGDSALYLCASSLVREGLENEQFFGPGTRLTVL.

This clonotype occurred many times. The V gene is TRBV19, the J gene TRBJ2-7, with 7 bases lining up with TRBD1. This CDR3 is built from 13 residues. V lost 3 bases and J lost 6; bases outside the gene matches: 5. Germline V lookup: CDR1 LNHDA, CDR2 SQIVND (reference sequence). CDR3 sequence reads: CASSIARGSEQYF. The CDR3, as DNA: TGTGCCAGTAGTATTGCCAGGGGGAGCGAGCAGTACTTC.

In its sample, this clonotype was seen many times. The V gene is TRBV11-2, the J gene TRBJ2-5, with D possibly called TRBD1 or TRBD2 (6 bases each). The CDR3 sequence is 14 residues long. Germline CDR1 and CDR2: SGHAT and FQNNGV. With 5 bases removed from V and 7 bases from J, the gap between germline ends came to 17 bases. The CDR3 loop is CASSQRDKGGTQYF. For the CDR3, the DNA is TGTGCCAGCAGCCAAAGGGACAAGGGGGGGACCCAGTACTTC. Supplemented by reference TRBV11-2 and TRBJ2-5, the full variable domain reads EAGVAQSPRYKIIEKRQSVAFWCNPISGHATLYWYQQILGQGPKLLIQFQNNGVVDDSQLPKDRFSAERLKGVDSTLKIQPAKLEDSAVYLCASSQRDKGGTQYFGPGTRLLVL.

This clonotype appeared many times. V usage is TRBV7-9 and J usage is TRBJ2-1; unclear D gene. CDR1 and CDR2 from the germline V gene are SEHNR and FQNEAQ (reference sequence). The CDR3 has 14 residues. V was clipped by 3 bases and J by 5 bases, with 11 bases between them. Here the CDR3 reads CASSLSTRNNEQFF. The DNA of the CDR3 is TGTGCCAGCAGCTTGTCCACCCGTAACAATGAGCAGTTCTTC. The full variable domain, with the rest looked up from reference TRBV7-9 and TRBJ2-1, is DTGVSQNPRHKITKRGQNVTFRCDPISEHNRLYWYRQTLGQGPEFLTYFQNEAQLEKSRLLSDRFSAERPKGSFSTLEIQRTEQGDSAMYLCASSLSTRNNEQFFGPGTRLTVL.

The table lists this clonotype with many counts. The chain is built from TRBV28 and TRBJ2-3; 11 nucleotides align to TRBD2. V was pared by 2 bases and J by 5 bases, with 3 bases of the junction left unmatched. CDR3 length equals 15 residues. From germline, CDR1 is MDHEN and CDR2 SYDVKM. The CDR3 loop reads CASSLRLAGGDTQYF. The CDR3, as DNA: TGTGCCAGCAGTTTACGGCTAGCGGGAGGAGATACGCAGTATTTT.

There are many counts of this clonotype. This chain uses TRBV6-6 with TRBJ1-1; the match to TRBD1 covers 8 bases. Germline V gene data show CDR1 as MNHNY and CDR2 as SVGAGI (reference sequence). The V gene end was trimmed by 0 bases and the J gene end by 0 bases; junction bases not matched to a gene: 9. The CDR3 contains 18 residues. In DNA, the CDR3 is TGTGCCAGCAGTTACTCTGAGACAGGGGTACTTATGAACACTGAAGCTTTCTTT. The encoded protein is CASSYSETGVLMNTEAFF.

This clonotype has at least ten counts. The rearrangement joins TRBV7-8 to TRBJ1-1; D unclear. The CDR3 runs 13 residues. Deletions cut 2 bases from V and 10 bases from J, with 14 bases between. CDR1 is SGHVS and CDR2 is FQNEAQ in the germline V gene. The CDR3 loop is CASSLKIGEVAFF. CDR3 coding DNA: TGTGCCAGCAGCTTAAAGATCGGGGAAGTAGCTTTCTTT. Based on the CDR3 plus reference TRBV7-8 and TRBJ1-1, the full variable domain is GAGVSQSPRYKVAKRGQDVALRCDPISGHVSLFWYQQALGQGPEFLTYFQNEAQLDKSGLPSDRFFAERPEGSVSTLKIQRTQQEDSAVYLCASSLKIGEVAFFGQGTRLTVV.

In this sample, this clonotype turned up many times. DNA of the CDR3: TGTGCCAGCAGCTTAGAGGGAAGGACTAGCTCCTGGCCTTACAATGAGCAGTTCTTC. The encoded protein is CASSLEGRTSSWPYNEQFF. The V call is TRBV7-6, the J call TRBJ2-1; TRBD2 matches at 8 bases. V was clipped by 1 base and J by 4 bases; unmatched bases: 15. CDR1 is SGHVS, CDR2 FNYEAQ, per germline. The CDR3 spans 19 residues. Drawing the rest from reference TRBV7-6 and TRBJ2-1, the complete variable domain is GAGVSQSPRYKVTKRGQDVALRCDPISGHVSLYWYRQALGQGPEFLTYFNYEAQQDKSGLPNDRFSAERPEGSISTLTIQRTEQRDSAMYRCASSLEGRTSSWPYNEQFFGPGTRLTVL.

This clonotype was seen many times. The chain joins TRBV7-2 to TRBJ2-7, with TRBD1 as a possible D gene (6 bases). V lost 6 bases and J lost 3, with 21 bases in between. CDR1 and CDR2 from the germline V gene are SGHTA and FQGNSA. The CDR3 is 16 residues long. The CDR3 reads CASSRDDRYIFYEQYF. CDR3 sequence (DNA): TGTGCCAGCAGTCGTGACGACAGGTATATTTTCTACGAGCAGTACTTC.

This clonotype was counted only a few times. The rearrangement joins TRBV6-1 to TRBJ2-2; 7 bases line up with TRBD2. The CDR3 has 16 residues. Germline V CDR1 and CDR2: MNHNS, SASEGT. Trimming took 1 base from V and 1 from J; bases not matched to a gene: 3. CDR3 protein: CASSEVPSGNTGELFF. The CDR3 nucleotides are TGTGCCAGCAGTGAAGTTCCTAGCGGGAACACCGGGGAGCTGTTTTTT.

V usage is TRBV29-1 and J usage is TRBJ1-1; D possibly corresponds to TRBD1 (5 bases). There are 13 residues in the CDR3. Trimming removed 3 bases at V and 8 bases at J, with 16 bases between. Germline values: CDR1 SQVTM, CDR2 ANQGSEA. The CDR3 nucleotides read TGCAGCGTTGAGCCGGGAAGGGGCTTGGAAGCTTTCTTT. Amino acid sequence: CSVEPGRGLEAFF.

This clonotype was observed many times. The chain carries TRBV4-3 and TRBJ2-5, with 12 bases fitting TRBD2. V lost 3 bases, J lost 3 bases, and 5 bases stayed unmatched. Germline V CDR1 and CDR2: LGHNA, YSLEER. This CDR3 is built from 16 residues. CDR3 nucleotides: TGCGCCAGCAGCCATGCGAGACTAGCGGGGGAAGAGACCCAGTACTTC. Translating gives CASSHARLAGEETQYF.

This clonotype has at least ten counts. V and J are TRBV20-1 and TRBJ2-5, with TRBD2 as a possible D gene (5 bases). The germline V and J ends were trimmed by 4 bases and 2 bases, with 14 bases remaining between them. CDR1 DFQATT and CDR2 SNEGSKA come from the germline V gene (reference sequence). The CDR3 consists of 14 residues. As DNA, the CDR3 is TGCAGTGCTACCCCGAGGGATTGGCAAGAGACCCAGTACTTC. Its translation is CSATPRDWQETQYF.

In regard to this clonotype: Possible read error: a much larger clone is one base away. The CDR3 reads CASGEKREGTDTQYF. The CDR3 bases are TGTGCCAGCGGCGAAAAGCGGGAGGGCACAGATACGCAGTATTTT. The chain carries TRBV11-2 and TRBJ2-3; 9 bases line up with TRBD2. Per the germline V gene, CDR1 is SGHAT and CDR2 is FQNNGV. V shed 8 bases and J 1 base; nucleotides not matched to a gene: 7. The CDR3 sequence is 15 residues long.

This clonotype has at least ten counts. V and J are TRBV7-2 and TRBJ1-4, with D uncertain. CDR1 and CDR2 from the germline V gene are SGHTA and FQGNSA. CDR3 length: 14 amino acids. V lost 1 base to trimming and J lost 4 bases, with 7 bases between them. CDR3 sequence (DNA): TGTGCCAGCAGCTTAGGACACCTTAATGAAAAACTGTTTTTT. Translating gives CASSLGHLNEKLFF. Drawing the rest from reference TRBV7-2 and TRBJ1-4, the complete variable domain is GAGVSQSPSNKVTEKGKDVELRCDPISGHTALYWYRQSLGQGLEFLIYFQGNSAPDKSGLPSDRFSAERTGGSVSTLTIQRTQQEDSAVYLCASSLGHLNEKLFFGSGTQLSVL.

J is TRBJ2-1 and V is TRBV28, with D perhaps TRBD2 (6 bases). The CDR3 extends over 13 amino acids. Trimming shortened V by 1 base and J by 9 bases, and 10 bases separated the two germline ends. CDR1 and CDR2 from the germline V gene are MDHEN and SYDVKM. The CDR3 region has the DNA TGTGCCAGCAGTTTATCGGGACTGGGTGAGCAGTTCTTC. It yields the protein CASSLSGLGEQFF.

This clonotype was counted many times. The chain couples TRBV6-1 to TRBJ2-1, with D tentatively TRBD1 (6 bases). V gave up 10 bases and J gave up 3 bases, with 10 bases separating them. The germline V gene encodes CDR1 MNHNS and CDR2 SASEGT. The CDR3 consists of 12 residues. CDR3 sequence: CATGDNYNEQFF. The CDR3, as DNA: TGTGCCACCGGGGACAACTACAATGAGCAGTTCTTC.

Ten or more counts support this clonotype. The chain links TRBV29-1 to TRBJ2-5, with D uncertain. Trimming removed 7 bases from V and 2 bases from J, with 14 bases in between. The CDR3 spans 13 residues. Looked up from germline, CDR1 is SQVTM and CDR2 is ANQGSEA. The DNA for the CDR3 is TGCAGCGGCCGAACCAACGGACAAGAGACCCAGTACTTC. It codes for CSGRTNGQETQYF.

This clonotype was recorded at least ten times. The gene calls are TRBV7-9 and TRBJ2-7; 8 bases are shared with TRBD1. CDR1 and CDR2 from the germline V gene are SEHNR and FQNEAQ (reference sequence). V lost 7 bases, J lost 3 bases, and 8 bases stayed unmatched. CDR3 length equals 14 residues. This CDR3 reads CASTGGQDYYEQYF. The CDR3 DNA reads TGTGCCAGCACCGGGGGACAGGATTACTACGAGCAGTACTTC.